This TCR beta chain is from a study of T cell repertoires in cytomegalovirus infection. Study information: Evidence of both CMV infection and a matching HLA type came from public TCR beta signatures.

Study-wide points: The cumulative frequency of public TCR beta families identified carriers of CMV plus the relevant HLA.

The V end lost 1 base, the J end lost 3 bases, and 7 bases lay between the germline ends. This CDR3 region has 13 residues. Germline-derived CDR1 and CDR2 are SNHLY and FYNNEI. As for this clonotype: Its antigen is unidentified.

TCRdb fed the reads into MiXCR, producing one record per CDR3 protein. This repertoire shows roughly 990,000 distinct CDR3 sequences, approximately 33% found once; its top ten account for roughly an eighth. The TCR sequence derives from a human donor in good health (CMV status not recorded). Some clones in this sample may be carry-over from other donors' samples. The specimen comprised cultured CD8+ T cells from PBMCs, sampled from culture after CMV antigen stimulation. The rearrangement uses TRBV2 and TRBJ2-7; D is unclear. Here the CDR3 reads CASSEGHDYEQYF. CDR3 nucleotides: TGTGCCAGCAGTGAAGGGCACGACTACGAGCAGTACTTC.